This TCR beta chain was identified in a study of blood T cell repertoires in COVID-19. Study overall: The origin of the acute and convalescent COVID-19 samples was the United States, Italy and Spain.

There are 16 residues in the CDR3. Germline V gives CDR1 MDHEN, CDR2 SYDVKM. J was trimmed by 7 bases and V by 2 bases; bases with no gene match: 9. How the authors handled the data: Estimation of nucleated cell counts relied on the amplification of reference gene primers. This table comes from immunoSEQ multiplex PCR, and its TCRdb copy is limited to in-frame clones, with some not included. That table gives V, J and clone size, and the DNA gave D and trimming. The repertoire consists of roughly 150,000 clones, with more than 70% occurring once and the leading ten covering over 4%. This chain links TRBV28 with TRBJ1-5; TRBD1 aligns across 9 bases. The origin of this receptor is a woman in her forties or fifties with acute or convalescent COVID-19. The sequenced material came from peripheral blood. The CDR3 loop is CASSLEGGQGEQPQHF. CDR3 bases: TGTGCCAGCAGTTTAGAAGGGGGACAGGGTGAACAGCCCCAGCATTTT. Full variable domain (outside the CDR3, taken from reference TRBV28 and TRBJ1-5): DVKVTQSSRYLVKRTGEKVFLECVQDMDHENMFWYRQDPGLGLRLIYFSYDVKMKEKGDIPEGYSVSREKKERFSLILESASTNQTSMYLCASSLEGGQGEQPQHFGDGTRLSIL.